This T cell receptor beta chain was sequenced during a study of T-cell reconstitution after alpha-beta-depleted transplantation in children. Germline V CDR1 and CDR2: SGHRS, YFSETQ. V shed 0 bases and J 0 bases; nucleotides not matched to a gene: 11. CDR3 length: 18 amino acids. About this clonotype: No antigen is known for it.

Points from the study as a whole: For some patients, TCRbeta diversity was high at day 60 because of recipient T cells and thymic progenitors that survived.

The TCRbeta library incorporated unique molecular identifiers. One entry per CDR3 protein results from TCRdb running MiXCR on the PCR reads. Altogether around 700,000 distinct CDR3 sequences are present, roughly 13% being singletons, with the ten largest covering roughly 0.77%. The source was PBMCs, collected before TCRalphabeta/CD19-depleted stem cell transplant. The TCR comes from a girl aged 2 to 9 with congenital amegakaryocytic thrombocytopenia, due to receive a stem cell transplant. The rearrangement joins TRBV5-1 to TRBJ2-7, with 8 bases identical to TRBD1. Here the CDR3 reads CASSLEPMTGASSYEQYF. The CDR3 DNA follows: TGCGCCAGCAGCTTGGAGCCGATGACAGGGGCGAGCTCCTACGAGCAGTACTTC.